Sequencing of this T cell receptor (beta chain) was carried out in a study of radiotherapy plus CTLA-4 blockade in lung cancer. Across the study: Among all patients, around 19% showed objective responses, while 30% to 40% had disease control. Study findings and constraints: Expansion of tumor-derived TCR clones was observed in blood after radiotherapy plus ipilimumab. Among reported predictors of response, early blood T cell clone dynamics with interferon-beta performed best.

Alongside CTLA-4 blockade with ipilimumab, patients with chemo-refractory metastatic non-small-cell lung cancer received focal radiation. Method: immunoSEQ multiplex PCR; TCRdb's copy keeps in-frame clones and lacks some. The sample lists 83,000 or so clones; about four fifths were seen once. J gave up 4 bases and V 3 bases, and 8 bases lay outside the gene matches. The CDR3 is 15 amino acids. Germline V lookup: CDR1 SGDLS, CDR2 YYNGEE. A word on this clone: Its antigen is undetermined.

The genes are TRBV9 and TRBJ1-1, with 8 bases matching TRBD1. The material sequenced was peripheral blood, taken from a patient treated with radiotherapy plus ipilimumab. The clonotype comes from a human donor with non-small cell lung cancer who had stable disease on radiotherapy plus ipilimumab. The CDR3 DNA sequence: TGTGCCAGCAGCGCACAGGGGGTGTTGGGCACTGAAGCTTTCTTT. Its protein product is CASSAQGVLGTEAFF.